Listed here are 24 T cell receptor beta chains from one sample, sequenced in a study of CD4+ T cells in melanoma. Profiled with immunoSEQ multiplex PCR; TCRdb holds only in-frame clones, not every one. The sample records 7,500 to 10,000 clones, more than 60% being singletons. The source material was cells from a culture (not recorded whether cultured in vitro). These receptor sequences come from a human donor with melanoma.

The chain employs TRBV2 and TRBJ2-5; TRBD2 might be the D (7 bases). Germline values: CDR1 SNHLY, CDR2 FYNNEI. This CDR3 contains 15 residues. Trimming pared 4 bases from V and 2 bases from J, leaving 14 bases between. CDR3 coding DNA: TGTGCCAGCAGTGGGGGCGGGGGACAACAAGAGACCCAGTACTTC. It encodes CASSGGGGQQETQYF.

The rearrangement joins TRBV7-3 to TRBJ1-2; a possible D gene is TRBD1 (6 bases). The ends were cut back, 2 bases at V and 7 bases at J, with 11 bases in the middle. Germline loops: CDR1 SGHTA, CDR2 FQGTGA. This CDR3 is 13 amino acids long. For the CDR3, the DNA is TGTGCCAGCAGCTTATCAGGGGCGGGTGGCTACACCTTC. Its protein product is CASSLSGAGGYTF.

The chain carries TRBV7-9 and TRBJ1-2; the match to TRBD1 covers 8 bases. V was clipped by 5 bases and J by 6 bases; unmatched bases: 5. Germline V gene sequence: CDR1 SEHNR, CDR2 FQNEAQ (reference sequence). The CDR3 consists of 13 residues. The CDR3 here is CASSHRGGDGYTF. As DNA, the CDR3 is TGTGCCAGCAGCCACAGGGGGGGGGATGGCTACACCTTC.

CDR3 nucleotide sequence: TGTGCCATCAGTGGCTGGAAGGAGCAGTACTTC. As protein: CAISGWKEQYF. V and J are TRBV10-3 and TRBJ2-7; D unclear. Trimming pared 4 bases from V and 7 bases from J, leaving 8 bases between. The length of the CDR3 is 11 residues. The germline gives CDR1 ENHRY, CDR2 SYGVKD.

The chain combines TRBV11-3 with TRBJ2-2, with D perhaps TRBD2 (5 bases). The CDR3 totals 12 residues. Germline V gene data show CDR1 as SGHNT and CDR2 as YENEEA. Trimming left V 6 bases short and J 6 bases short, with 8 bases between. As DNA, the CDR3 is TGTGCCAGCAGTCCCGGGGCCGGGGAGCTGTTTTTT. It codes for CASSPGAGELFF.

The chain links TRBV11-3 to TRBJ2-1; 9 nucleotides align to TRBD2. Germline loops: CDR1 SGHNT, CDR2 YENEEA. This CDR3 has 15 residues. Trimming at V came to 4 bases and at J to 5 bases, leaving 6 bases not matched to a gene. The chain's CDR3 is CASSSAGGPHNEQFF. In DNA, the CDR3 is TGTGCCAGCAGCTCCGCGGGGGGGCCCCACAATGAGCAGTTCTTC.

The chain employs TRBV5-1 and TRBJ1-1; 9 positions match TRBD1. CDR1 is SGHRS and CDR2 is YFSETQ in the germline V gene. The junction had 7 bases not matched to a gene; V was cut back by 5 bases and J by 5 bases. This CDR3 contains 14 residues. CDR3 sequence: CASSAGTGLTEAFF. CDR3 coding DNA: TGCGCCAGCAGTGCCGGGACAGGGCTGACTGAAGCTTTCTTT.

V usage is TRBV3-1 (or the pseudogene TRBV3-2) and J usage is TRBJ2-1; D gene uncertain. Trimming cost V 2 bases and J 3 bases, with 14 bases left between them. This CDR3 contains 16 residues. The V gene's germline CDR1 is LGHDT and CDR2 YNNKEL (reference sequence). Here the CDR3 reads CASSQKSAYLYNEQFF. CDR3 bases: TGTGCCAGCAGCCAAAAGAGCGCCTACCTCTACAATGAGCAGTTCTTC.

This chain connects TRBV7-8 to TRBJ2-2, with D perhaps matching TRBD1 or TRBD2 (5 bases each). Germline CDR1 reads SGHVS; CDR2 reads FQNEAQ. V was shortened by 3 bases and J by 9 bases, with 14 bases between the two germline ends. The CDR3 spans 14 residues. The DNA of the CDR3 is TGTGCCAGCAGCTTGAACCCCGGGACCCGGGAGCTGTTTTTT. It codes for CASSLNPGTRELFF.

The chain links TRBV20-1 to TRBJ2-3; perhaps TRBD2 as D (5 bases). The V and J ends lost 4 bases and 10 bases respectively, with 9 bases between them. The CDR3 is 10 residues long. Looked up from germline, CDR1 is DFQATT and CDR2 is SNEGSKA (reference sequence). The CDR3 DNA follows: TGCAGTGCTACCTTAGCGCCGCAGTATTTT. Its translation: CSATLAPQYF.

This clone was seen once. The chain uses TRBV10-3 and TRBJ2-3, with TRBD1 identical over 9 bases. The CDR3 runs 16 residues. J gave up 1 base and V 2 bases, and 4 bases lay outside the gene matches. The germline CDR1 and CDR2 sequences are ENHRY and SYGVKD. CDR3 residues: CAISEPGDRGTDTQYF. In DNA, the CDR3 is TGTGCCATCAGTGAGCCGGGGGACAGGGGCACAGATACGCAGTATTTT.

The chain carries TRBV2 and TRBJ2-7; tentatively, D is TRBD2 (7 bases). The CDR3 loop spans 14 amino acids. CDR1 SNHLY and CDR2 FYNNEI come from the germline V gene. V was clipped by 5 bases and J by 6 bases, with 17 bases between them. Here the CDR3 DNA reads TGTGCCAGCAGTTTATTAAGGGGGGGCCTCGAGCAGTACTTC. Protein: CASSLLRGGLEQYF.

The V gene is TRBV6-6, the J gene TRBJ2-1, with 7 nucleotides matching TRBD1. V lost 5 bases, J lost 0 bases, and 7 bases stayed unmatched. Germline V gives CDR1 MNHNY, CDR2 SVGAGI (reference sequence). The CDR3 is made up of 16 amino acids. The CDR3 DNA is TGTGCCAGCAGTCAGACAGGGCCTAGCTCCTACAATGAGCAGTTCTTC. Protein: CASSQTGPSSYNEQFF.

The rearrangement uses TRBV2 and TRBJ2-7, with 8 bases fitting TRBD1. This CDR3 is 14 amino acids long. Trimming took 4 bases from V and 4 from J; bases not matched to a gene: 6. Per germline, CDR1 SNHLY and CDR2 FYNNEI. The CDR3 sequence: CASSGQGYRYEQYF. The DNA of the CDR3 is TGTGCCAGCAGTGGACAGGGGTACAGGTACGAGCAGTACTTC.

This clone was counted between two and nine times. The chain joins TRBV18 to TRBJ2-7, with TRBD1 matching 7 bases. This CDR3 is 12 amino acids long. Losses at the gene ends were 9 bases for V and 3 bases for J; bases not matched to a gene: 5. CDR1 and CDR2 from the germline V gene are KGHSH and LQKENI. CDR3 coding DNA: TGTGCCAGTGGACAGGTGAACTACGAGCAGTACTTC. It yields the protein CASGQVNYEQYF. Using reference TRBV18 and TRBJ2-7 for the parts outside the CDR3, the full variable domain is NAGVMQNPRHLVRRRGQEARLRCSPMKGHSHVYWYRQLPEEGLKFMVYLQKENIIDESGMPKERFSAEFPKEGPSILRIQQVVRGDSAAYFCASGQVNYEQYFGPGTRLTVT.

The chain carries TRBV2 and TRBJ1-1; D remains unclear. Germline V CDR1 and CDR2: SNHLY, FYNNEI. Trimming stripped 6 bases from V and 2 bases from J, with 13 bases between. CDR3 length: 14 residues. The DNA of the CDR3 is TGTGCCAGCAGGGGAGACGGCGGTAACACTGAAGCTTTCTTT. Translation gives CASRGDGGNTEAFF.

The gene calls are TRBV9 and TRBJ1-1, with no clear D. Trimming removed 0 bases from V and 4 bases from J, with 10 bases in between. CDR1 is SGDLS and CDR2 is YYNGEE in the germline V gene. CDR3 length: 14 amino acids. CDR3 residues: CASSVGNGVTEAFF. The CDR3 nucleotides are TGTGCCAGCAGCGTAGGGAATGGAGTCACTGAAGCTTTCTTT.

By share, this clone ranks as medium-sized. The genes are TRBV2 and TRBJ1-2; D gene ambiguous. Trimming took 7 bases from V and 7 from J, leaving 19 bases between them. This CDR3 is 14 amino acids long. Looked up from germline, CDR1 is SNHLY and CDR2 is FYNNEI. CDR3 sequence reads: CASMLDLRPRGYTF. CDR3 in DNA: TGTGCCAGCATGCTAGATCTCCGGCCTCGTGGCTACACCTTC.

The chain has TRBV2 and TRBJ1-1; D is uncertain. The CDR3 spans 14 residues. Deletions cut 4 bases from V and 1 base from J, with 10 bases between. Germline loops: CDR1 SNHLY, CDR2 FYNNEI. The CDR3 region is CASSGTGANTEAFF. CDR3 nucleotide sequence: TGTGCCAGCAGTGGGACCGGCGCGAACACTGAAGCTTTCTTT.

By share of the sample, this clone is large. The CDR3 sequence: CASEPGLSYEQYF. CDR3 coding DNA: TGTGCCAGTGAGCCGGGACTTAGTTACGAGCAGTACTTC. The chain has TRBV10-3 and TRBJ2-7; D might be TRBD2 (6 bases). CDR1 ENHRY and CDR2 SYGVKD come from the germline V gene. The germline V and J ends were trimmed by 10 bases and 4 bases, with 17 bases remaining between them. This CDR3 region has 13 residues.

The chain links TRBV4-1 to TRBJ2-7; D not resolved. Trimming took off 1 base at V and 2 bases at J, with 6 bases between the two ends. Germline V CDR1 and CDR2: MGHRA, YSYEKL. CDR3 size: 13 residues. This CDR3 is CASSQGVTYEQYF. DNA for the CDR3: TGCGCCAGCAGCCAAGGTGTGACCTACGAGCAGTACTTC.

V is TRBV7-2 and J is TRBJ2-3; weak D call: TRBD2 (6 bases). Germline loops: CDR1 SGHTA, CDR2 FQGNSA. CDR3 length: 15 amino acids. Trimming took 3 bases from V and 2 from J, leaving 12 bases between them. The CDR3 sequence: CASSLIAVPTDTQYF. As DNA, the CDR3 is TGTGCCAGCAGCTTGATAGCGGTTCCCACAGATACGCAGTATTTT.

This CDR3 is CAIRTANYGYTF. CDR3 DNA sequence: TGTGCCATTAGGACGGCTAACTATGGCTACACCTTC. The rearrangement joins TRBV6-5 to TRBJ1-2; D unresolved. V was clipped by 10 bases and J by 0 bases, with 9 bases between them. Germline CDR1 is MNHEY and CDR2 is SVGAGI. The CDR3 is 12 residues long.

V and J are TRBV27 and TRBJ1-2; TRBD1 matches 7 bases. CDR3 size: 15 residues. Per germline, CDR1 MNHEY and CDR2 SMNVEV (reference sequence). Losses at the gene ends were 4 bases for V and 6 bases for J; bases not matched to a gene: 11. The CDR3 DNA follows: TGTGCCAGCAGTTACCGACAGGGTTGGTGGAATGGCTACACCTTC. Residues: CASSYRQGWWNGYTF.